This TCR beta chain originates from a study of CD8+ T cells in alopecia areata. Study in general: Patients in the treated group were given tofacitinib by mouth, 5 to 10 mg twice a day.

The CDR3 consists of 17 residues. With 0 bases clipped from V and 0 bases from J, the junction kept 4 bases outside the gene matches. Per germline, CDR1 SGHNT and CDR2 YYREEE (reference sequence). The table lists this clone with many counts. As the sequencing template, cDNA was produced by extracting RNA and reverse transcribing it. The repertoire was sequenced with immunoSEQ multiplex PCR; TCRdb's copy has only in-frame clones and lacks some. The sample has over 200,000 clones; around 62% are singletons. Those with alopecia areata gave lesional scalp punch biopsies and peripheral blood. Cell sorting was applied to PBMCs, and CD4+ and CD8+ T cells were collected.

The chain carries TRBV5-4 and TRBJ2-2; TRBD2 matches 8 bases. The sequence derives from a human donor with alopecia areata. The sample here was CD4+ T cells sorted from blood, taken at week 0. DNA for the CDR3: TGTGCCAGCAGCTTGGAGCGGGGGACATCGAACACCGGGGAGCTGTTTTTT. Translated, it gives CASSLERGTSNTGELFF.